This entry lists 8 T cell receptor beta chains sequenced from one sample in a study of monozygotic twins with inflammatory bowel disease (dated by TCRdb to between 2017 and 2020). Library method: 5' RACE. Sequencing used an Illumina HiSeq 2500. Once TCRdb had reprocessed the reads, it stored one entry per CDR3 protein sequence and supplied no DNA. The sample's own table lists roughly 150,000 distinct CDR3 sequences. The top ten hold around 1.3% of the sample. The sample taken for sequencing was blood. Source of these receptors: a human donor with ulcerative colitis or Crohn's disease, or a healthy co-twin of an affected twin (not recorded which).

The CDR3 sequence is CASSLVPGDGRNEQFF. V usage is TRBV5-5 and J usage is TRBJ2-1; no DNA is available, so the TRBD1 call from TCRdb remains unchecked. The CDR3 covers 16 residues. Germline CDR1 SGHKS, CDR2 YYEKEE (reference sequence).

The V and J genes are TRBV11-2 and TRBJ2-3; lacking DNA, the TRBD1 call made by TCRdb goes unchecked. Germline lookup yields CDR1 SGHAT and CDR2 FQNNGV. The CDR3 totals 15 residues. This CDR3 reads CASRTAPAPTDTQYF.

V and J are TRBV19 and TRBJ2-2; TCRdb lists TRBD2, though no DNA is available to test this call. CDR1 is LNHDA and CDR2 is SQIVND in the germline V gene (reference sequence). The CDR3 has 16 amino acids. CDR3 sequence: CASSMGAGERTGELFF.

The rearrangement links TRBV6-5 to TRBJ1-3. Germline CDR1 is MNHEY and CDR2 is SVGAGI. CDR3 length: 15 amino acids. CDR3 sequence reads: CASSYSGGGGNTIYF.

V gene TRBV12-3 or TRBV12-4 combines with J gene TRBJ1-5; TCRdb's D gene call, TRBD1, goes unchecked for lack of DNA. The CDR3 extends over 18 amino acids. This chain's CDR3 is CASSLRPPGTGGSKPQHF.

The chain carries TRBV10-1 and TRBJ2-1; TCRdb's assignment of TRBD2 cannot be checked, as there is no DNA. This CDR3 is 16 amino acids long. The V gene's germline CDR1 is WNHNN and CDR2 SYGVQD (reference sequence). The CDR3 loop reads CASSESGRGEYNEQFF.

The V gene is TRBV28, the J gene TRBJ2-1; TCRdb reports TRBD1, a call that lacks DNA to check it against. Per the germline V gene, CDR1 is MDHEN and CDR2 is SYDVKM. This CDR3 is built from 16 residues. The chain's CDR3 is CASSSPTGDSYNEQFF.

The chain carries TRBV7-2 and TRBJ1-1. Per the germline V gene, CDR1 is SGHTA and CDR2 is FQGNSA. The CDR3 runs to 13 residues. The CDR3 sequence: CASSHAENTEAFF. Drawing the rest from reference TRBV7-2 and TRBJ1-1, the complete variable domain is GAGVSQSPSNKVTEKGKDVELRCDPISGHTALYWYRQSLGQGLEFLIYFQGNSAPDKSGLPSDRFSAERTGGSVSTLTIQRTQQEDSAVYLCASSHAENTEAFFGQGTRLTVV.